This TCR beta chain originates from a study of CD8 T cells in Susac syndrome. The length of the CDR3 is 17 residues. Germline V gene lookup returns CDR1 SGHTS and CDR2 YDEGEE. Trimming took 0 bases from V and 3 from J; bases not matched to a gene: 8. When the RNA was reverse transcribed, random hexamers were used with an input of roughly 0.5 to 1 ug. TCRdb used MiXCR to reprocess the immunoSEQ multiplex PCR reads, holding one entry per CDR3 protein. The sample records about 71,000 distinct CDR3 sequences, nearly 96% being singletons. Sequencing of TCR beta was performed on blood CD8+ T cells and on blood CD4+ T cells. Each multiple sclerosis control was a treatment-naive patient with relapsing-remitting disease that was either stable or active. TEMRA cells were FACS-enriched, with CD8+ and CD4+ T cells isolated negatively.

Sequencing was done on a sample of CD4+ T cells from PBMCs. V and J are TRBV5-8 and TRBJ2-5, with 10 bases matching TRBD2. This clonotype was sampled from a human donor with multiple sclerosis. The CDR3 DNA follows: TGTGCCAGCAGCTTGGGGGTTAGCGGGGGGACCGAAGAGACCCAGTACTTC. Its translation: CASSLGVSGGTEETQYF.